This T cell receptor (beta chain) is drawn from a study of beta chain features in type 1 diabetes. Whole-study findings and limits: There were fewer insertions and more deletions at the VDJ junctions of type 1 diabetes patients.

Germline CDR1 and CDR2: SQVTM and ANQGSEA. This CDR3 has 12 amino acids. V dropped 5 bases and J dropped 7; count of bases not matched to a gene: 4. The whole isolated RNA underwent reverse transcription, so sequencing captured expressed TCRB transcripts. It was found that naive, central memory and regulatory T cell samples averaged about 3.5 million reads. TCRdb's table, derived via immunoSEQ multiplex PCR, lists solely in-frame clones and lacks some. In the table there are around 170,000 clones, less than 9.5% of which are singletons. All of the sorted populations showed purity greater than 95%. Regarding this clone: Its specificity is unknown.

The gene calls are TRBV29-1 and TRBJ2-1; 8 bases agree with TRBD1. The material sequenced was central memory CD4+ T cells from blood. The clonotype originates from a woman aged 18-29 years in good health. The CDR3: CSVSGGLNEQFF. CDR3 nucleotide sequence: TGCAGCGTTTCAGGGGGCCTGAATGAGCAGTTCTTC.